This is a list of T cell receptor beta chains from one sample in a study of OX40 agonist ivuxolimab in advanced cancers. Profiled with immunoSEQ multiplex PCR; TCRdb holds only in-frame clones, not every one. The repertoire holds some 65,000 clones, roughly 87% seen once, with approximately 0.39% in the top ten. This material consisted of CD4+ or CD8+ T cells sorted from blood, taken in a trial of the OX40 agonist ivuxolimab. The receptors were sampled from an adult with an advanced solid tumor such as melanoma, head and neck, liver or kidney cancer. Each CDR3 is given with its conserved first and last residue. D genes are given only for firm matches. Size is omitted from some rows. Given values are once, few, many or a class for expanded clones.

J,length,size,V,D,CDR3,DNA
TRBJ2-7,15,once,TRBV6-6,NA,CASSSSPRGPYEQYF,TGTGCCAGCAGTTCCTCCCCCAGGGGTCCCTACGAGCAGTACTTC
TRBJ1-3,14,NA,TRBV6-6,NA,CASSYRGYGNTIYF,TGTGCCAGCAGTTACAGGGGATACGGAAACACCATATATTTT
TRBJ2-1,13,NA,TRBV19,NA,CASSIASNNEQFF,TGTGCCAGTAGTATCGCCTCGAACAATGAGCAGTTCTTC
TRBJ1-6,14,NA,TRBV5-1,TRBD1,CASSLPGQYSPLHF,TGCGCCAGCAGCCTCCCGGGACAGTATTCACCCCTCCACTTT
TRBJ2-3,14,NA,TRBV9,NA,CASSSQTWADTQYF,TGTGCCAGCAGCTCACAAACCTGGGCAGATACGCAGTATTTT
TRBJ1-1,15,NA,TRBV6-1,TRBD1,CASSETVRGGGEAFF,TGTGCCAGCAGTGAAACTGTCAGAGGGGGCGGTGAAGCTTTCTTT
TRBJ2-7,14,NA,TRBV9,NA,CASSRAGSSYEQYF,TGTGCCAGCAGCCGGGCAGGAAGCTCCTACGAGCAGTACTTC
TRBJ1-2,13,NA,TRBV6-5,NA,CASSEVPNYGYTF,TGTGCCAGCAGCGAAGTCCCCAACTATGGCTACACCTTC
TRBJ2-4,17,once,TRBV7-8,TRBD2,CASSTRLALFDKNIQYF,TGTGCCAGCAGCACCCGACTAGCGCTATTCGACAAAAACATTCAGTACTTC
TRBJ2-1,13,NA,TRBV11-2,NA,CASSLSRNWAGFF,TGTGCCAGCAGCTTGAGTCGAAATTGGGCTGGGTTCTTC
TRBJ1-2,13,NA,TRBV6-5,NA,CASTDRTRAGYTF,TGTGCCAGCACTGACCGGACCCGGGCTGGCTACACCTTC
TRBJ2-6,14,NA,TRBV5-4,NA,CASSLPAGANVLTF,TGTGCCAGCAGCTTACCGGCTGGGGCCAACGTCCTGACTTTC
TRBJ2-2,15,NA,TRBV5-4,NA,CASSSGVQTGGELFF,TGTGCCAGCAGCTCGGGGGTCCAGACCGGCGGGGAGCTGTTTTTT
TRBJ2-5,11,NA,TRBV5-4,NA,CASSLGQTQYF,TGTGCCAGCAGCTTGGGACAGACCCAGTACTTC
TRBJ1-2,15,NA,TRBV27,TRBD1,CASSPLTGKSYGYTF,TGTGCCAGCAGTCCGCTGACAGGGAAGTCCTATGGCTACACCTTC
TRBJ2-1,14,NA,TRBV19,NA,CASNEGGVDNEQFF,TGTGCCAGTAATGAGGGGGGCGTAGACAATGAGCAGTTCTTC
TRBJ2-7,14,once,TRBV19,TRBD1,CASSTWDRVYEQYF,TGTGCCAGTAGTACTTGGGACAGGGTCTACGAGCAGTACTTC
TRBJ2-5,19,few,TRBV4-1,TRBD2,CASSQDKPGTSGGVGTQYF,TGCGCCAGCAGCCAGGATAAACCCGGGACTAGCGGGGGGGTTGGGACCCAGTACTTC
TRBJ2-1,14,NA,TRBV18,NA,CASSPPGGNNEQFF,TGTGCCAGCTCACCACCGGGCGGGAACAATGAGCAGTTCTTC
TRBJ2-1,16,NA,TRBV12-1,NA,CASSFSGLLSYNEQFF,TGTGCCAGCAGCTTTTCGGGACTACTATCCTACAATGAGCAGTTCTTC
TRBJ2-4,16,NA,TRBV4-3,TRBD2,CASSQGLAGGTGIQYF,TGCGCCAGCAGCCAGGGACTAGCGGGGGGGACTGGCATTCAGTACTTC
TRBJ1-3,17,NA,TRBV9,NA,CASSVLDRPRSGNTIYF,TGTGCCAGCAGCGTCCTCGACAGGCCCCGCTCTGGAAACACCATATATTTT
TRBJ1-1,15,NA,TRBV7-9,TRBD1,CASSLRGQVNTEAFF,TGTGCCAGCAGCTTACGAGGACAGGTGAACACTGAAGCTTTCTTT
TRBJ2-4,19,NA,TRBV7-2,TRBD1,CASSMSAGTGAGAKNIQYF,TGTGCCAGCAGCATGAGTGCCGGTACAGGGGCGGGAGCCAAAAACATTCAGTACTTC
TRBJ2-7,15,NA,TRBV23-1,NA,CASSQVVGETYEQYF,TGCGCCAGCAGTCAGGTCGTGGGGGAGACCTACGAGCAGTACTTC
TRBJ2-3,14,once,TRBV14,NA,CASSPRGRTDTQYF,TGTGCCAGCAGCCCAAGGGGACGCACAGATACGCAGTATTTT
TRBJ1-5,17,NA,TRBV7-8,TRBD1,CASSPLHRGRGNQPQHF,TGTGCCAGCAGCCCCTTGCACAGGGGTCGGGGAAATCAGCCCCAGCATTTT
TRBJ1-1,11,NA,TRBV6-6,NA,CASSYSTEAFF,TGTGCCAGCAGTTACTCAACTGAAGCTTTCTTT
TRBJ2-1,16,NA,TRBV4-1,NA,CASSQYRNQVLDEQFF,TGCGCCAGCAGCCAATATAGGAATCAGGTTCTGGATGAGCAGTTCTTC
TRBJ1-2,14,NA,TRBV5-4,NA,CASSTRQADYGYTF,TGTGCCAGCAGCACCAGACAGGCTGACTATGGCTACACCTTC
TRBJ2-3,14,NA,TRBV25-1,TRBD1,CASSPTGVTDTQYF,TGTGCCAGCAGCCCGACAGGGGTGACAGATACGCAGTATTTT
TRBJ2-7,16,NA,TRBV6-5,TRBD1,CASSYSNQGAIYEQYF,TGTGCCAGCAGTTACTCGAACCAGGGGGCGATCTACGAGCAGTACTTC
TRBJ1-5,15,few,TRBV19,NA,CASSMGRLPNQPQHF,TGTGCCAGTAGTATGGGTAGGCTGCCCAATCAGCCCCAGCATTTT